A selection of T cell receptor beta chains follows, all from one sample in a study of blood T cell repertoires in COVID-19. Method: immunoSEQ multiplex PCR; TCRdb's copy keeps in-frame clones and lacks some. Found here are roughly 250,000 clones, approximately 86% of them singletons; the top ten hold 3.3%. Specimen: PBMCs or T cells enriched from blood (not recorded which). All receptors derive from a woman aged 40 to 55 with acute COVID-19. Both conserved end residues are part of each CDR3. Fields, in order: D gene, V gene, J gene, CDR3 length, clone size, CDR3 protein, CDR3 DNA. A D gene is named only where the DNA matches it firmly. Some rows mark clone size as missing; the rest say once, few, many or name a class of expanded clone.

>NA|TRBV21-1|TRBJ2-7|14|NA
CASTRGERDYEQYF
TGTGCCAGCACCAGGGGTGAGCGGGACTACGAGCAGTACTTC
>TRBD1|TRBV10-1|TRBJ2-1|14|once
CASRLGQPGDEQFF
TGCGCCAGCAGATTGGGACAGCCAGGCGATGAGCAGTTCTTC
>TRBD2|TRBV9|TRBJ2-3|17|NA
CASSPSRSSGRTDTQYF
TGTGCCAGCAGCCCCTCGAGGAGTAGCGGGAGAACAGATACGCAGTATTTT
>NA|TRBV12-3/TRBV12-4|TRBJ1-5|13|NA
CASSFGGPQPQHF
TGTGCCAGCAGTTTTGGAGGGCCCCAGCCCCAGCATTTT
>TRBD2|TRBV19|TRBJ2-3|14|NA
CASSSVSGSDTQYF
TGTGCCAGTAGTAGCGTTAGCGGGAGTGATACGCAGTATTTT
>NA|TRBV2|TRBJ2-1|12|NA
CASSEDLIEQFF
TGTGCCAGCAGTGAAGATTTAATTGAGCAGTTCTTC
>TRBD1|TRBV19|TRBJ1-1|15|few
CASSIGGTGGSEAFF
TGTGCCAGTAGTATAGGGGGGACAGGGGGCTCTGAAGCTTTCTTT
>NA|TRBV6-1|TRBJ2-7|15|NA
CASSELGSPSYEQYF
TGTGCCAGCAGTGAACTTGGCTCCCCCTCCTACGAGCAGTACTTC
>TRBD2|TRBV6-5|TRBJ2-7|13|few
CASRASGNYEQYF
TGTGCCAGCAGAGCAAGCGGGAATTACGAGCAGTACTTC
>NA|TRBV29-1|TRBJ2-1|14|NA
CSVDTGDLYNEQFF
TGCAGCGTTGATACGGGGGACCTCTACAATGAGCAGTTCTTC
>TRBD1|TRBV13|TRBJ2-3|15|once
CASSFGQGSTDTQYF
TGTGCCAGCAGCTTCGGACAGGGTAGCACAGATACGCAGTATTTT
>TRBD1|TRBV30|TRBJ1-6|14|once
CAWSGLQGESPLHF
TGTGCCTGGAGTGGACTACAGGGGGAATCACCCCTCCACTTT
>TRBD1|TRBV5-6|TRBJ2-7|14|NA
CASSSGTVSYEQYF
TGTGCCAGCAGCAGTGGGACAGTCTCCTACGAGCAGTACTTC
>NA|TRBV2|TRBJ1-1|15|NA
CASKYSQVLNTEAFF
TGTGCCAGCAAATACAGCCAGGTTTTGAACACTGAAGCTTTCTTT
>TRBD1|TRBV9|TRBJ1-1|15|NA
CASSGTGGMNTEAFF
TGTGCCAGCAGCGGGACAGGGGGAATGAACACTGAAGCTTTCTTT
>TRBD2|TRBV3-1/TRBV3-2|TRBJ2-7|16|NA
CASSQEASGRVYEQYF
TGTGCCAGCAGCCAAGAGGCTAGCGGGCGGGTCTACGAGCAGTACTTC
>NA|TRBV27|TRBJ1-2|13|NA
CASSFVTGVGVTF
TGTGCCAGCAGTTTCGTCACCGGGGTCGGCGTCACCTTC
>TRBD2|TRBV7-7|TRBJ2-3|15|NA
CASSQLAGGTDTQYF
TGTGCTAGCAGCCAACTAGCGGGAGGCACAGATACGCAGTATTTT
>NA|TRBV2|TRBJ2-1|15|NA
CASSTTGLGAGEQFF
TGTGCCAGCAGTACTACAGGGTTGGGAGCGGGAGAGCAGTTCTTC
>TRBD1|TRBV10-3|TRBJ1-4|15|NA
CATNDRGGTNEKLFF
TGTGCCACCAACGACAGGGGAGGAACTAATGAAAAACTGTTTTTT
>TRBD1|TRBV19|TRBJ2-1|14|NA
CASSIAEGGHEQFF
TGTGCCAGTAGTATAGCCGAAGGGGGCCATGAGCAGTTCTTC
>NA|TRBV15|TRBJ2-1|12|NA
CATSTQYNEQFF
TGTGCCACCAGCACACAGTACAATGAGCAGTTCTTC
>TRBD2|TRBV11-3|TRBJ2-7|16|NA
CASSLVSGSVAYEQYF
TGTGCCAGCAGCTTAGTTAGCGGGTCCGTCGCCTACGAGCAGTACTTC
>NA|TRBV9|TRBJ1-2|13|NA
CASSVDGQYGYTF
TGTGCCAGCAGCGTAGATGGACAGTATGGCTACACCTTC
>TRBD2|TRBV6-1|TRBJ2-3|16|NA
CASSERTSADPDTQYF
TGTGCCAGCAGTGAACGGACTAGCGCGGATCCAGATACGCAGTATTTT
>NA|TRBV7-8|TRBJ1-2|16|NA
CASRPGRGGPYGGYTF
TGTGCCAGCAGACCCGGGAGGGGGGGGCCCTACGGTGGCTACACCTTC
>NA|TRBV28|TRBJ2-5|12|NA
CATTGREETQYF
TGTGCCACCACAGGGAGGGAAGAGACCCAGTACTTC
>TRBD1|TRBV11-2|TRBJ2-7|15|NA
CASSLDQTGGNEQYF
TGTGCCAGCAGCTTAGATCAGACAGGGGGTAACGAGCAGTACTTC